These 32 T cell receptor beta chains share one sample of origin, sequenced in a study of blood T cell repertoires in COVID-19. This table comes from immunoSEQ multiplex PCR, and its TCRdb copy is limited to in-frame clones, with some not included. This sample carries about 140,000 clones, roughly 84% of them seen once, and the ten largest clones take 9.5% to 13%. The material sequenced was peripheral blood. The receptor set was obtained from a man aged 55 to 70 with active or convalescent COVID-19.

The chain is built from TRBV7-6 and TRBJ2-1; 11 positions match TRBD2. The CDR3 totals 16 residues. In germline, CDR1 is SGHVS, CDR2 FNYEAQ. J lost 8 bases, V lost 1 base, and 7 bases had no gene match. CDR3 sequence (DNA): TGTGCCAGCAGCTTAGTGAAACTAGCGGGAGCTGATGAGCAGTTCTTC. It codes for CASSLVKLAGADEQFF.

The V gene is TRBV6-5, the J gene TRBJ1-1; 10 bases map to TRBD1. V trimming: 7 bases; J trimming: 4 bases; junction bases outside the gene matches: 6. CDR3 size: 14 residues. Germline lookup yields CDR1 MNHEY and CDR2 SVGAGI. CDR3 region: CASTRQGAPTEAFF. DNA for the CDR3: TGTGCCAGCACTCGACAGGGGGCGCCCACTGAAGCTTTCTTT.

This clone was seen a single time. The chain has TRBV4-2 and TRBJ2-7; 7 bases line up with TRBD1. This CDR3 spans 15 amino acids. V shed 2 bases and J 2 bases; nucleotides not matched to a gene: 6. CDR1 is LGHNA, CDR2 YNFKEQ, per germline. The CDR3: CASSQYKRGPYEQYF. As DNA, the CDR3 is TGTGCCAGCAGCCAATACAAGAGGGGGCCCTACGAGCAGTACTTC.

The rearrangement joins TRBV6-5 to TRBJ2-7; perhaps TRBD1 as D (6 bases). Trimming pared 4 bases from V and 4 bases from J, leaving 14 bases between. There are 14 residues in the CDR3. Germline loops: CDR1 MNHEY, CDR2 SVGAGI. CDR3 region: CASSSRTALYEQYV. DNA of the CDR3: TGTGCCAGCAGTTCCAGGACAGCATTATACGAGCAGTACGTC.

This rearrangement joins TRBV3-1 (or the pseudogene TRBV3-2) to TRBJ1-4, with TRBD1 as a possible D gene (6 bases). Germline V lookup: CDR1 LGHDT, CDR2 YNNKEL (reference sequence). V shed 2 bases and J shed 7 bases, with 17 bases lying between them. The CDR3 is 16 amino acids. CDR3 residues: CASSQTTGLRGEKLFF. The DNA of the CDR3 is TGTGCCAGCAGCCAAACAACAGGGTTGAGGGGTGAAAAACTGTTTTTT.

There are a few counts of this clone. V usage is TRBV25-1 and J usage is TRBJ1-4; the D is unclear. From germline, CDR1 is MGHDK and CDR2 SYGVNS. Trimming left V 1 base short and J 8 bases short, with 20 bases between. The CDR3 runs to 17 residues. Here the CDR3 reads CASSESVRERGSEKLFF. CDR3 bases: TGTGCCAGCAGTGAATCGGTTCGCGAACGGGGTTCGGAAAAACTGTTTTTT.

The V call is TRBV5-6, the J call TRBJ2-5; 7 bases fit TRBD2. This CDR3 contains 15 residues. CDR1 is SGHDT, CDR2 YYEEEE, per germline. J gave up 1 base and V 5 bases, and 8 bases lay outside the gene matches. CDR3 sequence reads: CASRSLAGAQETQYF. The CDR3 coding sequence is TGTGCCAGCAGATCCTTAGCGGGCGCCCAAGAGACCCAGTACTTC.

J is TRBJ1-5 and V is TRBV4-1; D is undetermined. V lost 1 base to trimming and J lost 0 bases, with 4 bases between them. Germline CDR1 and CDR2: MGHRA and YSYEKL. The CDR3 is 14 residues long. In nucleotides, the CDR3 is TGCGCCAGCAGCCAAGGTATTAGCAATCAGCCCCAGCATTTT. Translation: CASSQGISNQPQHF.

The CDR3 coding sequence is TGTGCCAGCAGCGTCCTAGGGACAGAATACTATGGCTACACCTTC. Its translation is CASSVLGTEYYGYTF. The V call is TRBV9, the J call TRBJ1-2; TRBD1 matches 7 bases. V lost 2 bases to trimming and J lost 3 bases; unmatched junction nucleotides: 7. This CDR3 spans 15 amino acids. Germline V gene lookup returns CDR1 SGDLS and CDR2 YYNGEE. The full variable domain, rest sourced from reference TRBV9 and TRBJ1-2, is DSGVTQTPKHLITATGQRVTLRCSPRSGDLSVYWYQQSLDQGLQFLIQYYNGEERAKGNILERFSAQQFPDLHSELNLSSLELGDSALYFCASSVLGTEYYGYTFGSGTRLTVV.

The chain joins TRBV7-2 to TRBJ2-7; D is uncertain. The germline V and J ends were trimmed by 4 bases and 4 bases, with 14 bases remaining between them. Germline CDR1 and CDR2: SGHTA and FQGNSA. There are 14 residues in the CDR3. CDR3 in DNA: TGTGCCAGCAGCTCTACGGGTGGGTTGTACGAGCAGTACTTC. Protein product: CASSSTGGLYEQYF.

The chain is built from TRBV6-2 or TRBV6-3 and TRBJ1-2, with D maybe TRBD1 (6 bases). The CDR3 totals 13 residues. CDR1 is MNHEY, CDR2 SVGEGT, per germline. The germline V and J ends were trimmed by 4 bases and 2 bases, with 8 bases remaining between them. The CDR3 spells CASSLTGNYGYTF. The CDR3, as DNA: TGTGCCAGCAGTTTGACAGGAAACTATGGCTACACCTTC.

The chain carries TRBV3-1 (or the pseudogene TRBV3-2) and TRBJ2-1; perhaps TRBD2 as D (7 bases). The CDR3 runs 15 residues. Germline assignment: CDR1 LGHDT and CDR2 YNNKEL (reference sequence). The germline V and J ends were trimmed by 4 bases and 6 bases, with 16 bases remaining between them. The DNA of the CDR3 is TGTGCCAGCAGCCTTAGGGGGGGAGGGGGCAATGAGCAGTTCTTC. As protein: CASSLRGGGGNEQFF.

The CDR3 loop reads CASSPGVYGYTF. The DNA for the CDR3 is TGTGCCAGCAGCCCCGGGGTATATGGCTACACCTTC. V and J are TRBV7-9 and TRBJ1-2; D is uncertain. Per germline, CDR1 SEHNR and CDR2 FQNEAQ (reference sequence). The CDR3 loop spans 12 amino acids. The V end lost 5 bases, the J end lost 5 bases, and 9 bases lay between the germline ends.

The CDR3 nucleotides are TGTGCCAGCAGCTTGGAACAGGATAACTATGGCTACACCTTC. It specifies CASSLEQDNYGYTF. This rearrangement joins TRBV5-4 to TRBJ1-2; tentatively, D is TRBD1 (5 bases). CDR3 length equals 14 residues. V was trimmed by 0 bases and J by 1 base, leaving 7 bases between them. Germline-derived CDR1 and CDR2 are SGHNT and YYREEE (reference sequence).

The chain recombines TRBV7-2 with TRBJ1-2; maybe TRBD1 (5 bases). Germline values: CDR1 SGHTA, CDR2 FQGNSA. CDR3 length equals 15 residues. V lost 5 bases and J lost 0, with 13 bases in between. As DNA, the CDR3 is TGTGCCAGCAGCATTGGCGGGGGGGCTAACTATGGCTACACCTTC. This gives the protein CASSIGGGANYGYTF.

The chain combines TRBV20-1 with TRBJ1-2; D remains unclear. The CDR3 consists of 11 residues. Trimming pared 5 bases from V and 8 bases from J, leaving 12 bases between. From germline, CDR1 is DFQATT and CDR2 SNEGSKA (reference sequence). CDR3 in DNA: TGCAGTGCTCCTCCCGAGTGGGGCTACACCTTC. Its translation is CSAPPEWGYTF.

J is TRBJ1-4 and V is TRBV19, with TRBD1 matching 7 bases. Germline V gene sequence: CDR1 LNHDA, CDR2 SQIVND (reference sequence). V dropped 5 bases and J dropped 7; count of bases not matched to a gene: 10. This CDR3 is built from 15 residues. CDR3 sequence (DNA): TGTGCCAGTAGTGGAGACAGGGCCGCGGGTGAAAAACTGTTTTTT. Its translation: CASSGDRAAGEKLFF.

This clone has more than one count but fewer than ten. The V and J genes are TRBV16 and TRBJ2-7, with D unresolved. CDR3 size: 13 residues. Germline assignment: CDR1 KGHSY and CDR2 FQNENV. V gave up 4 bases and J gave up 4 bases, with 11 bases separating them. Here the CDR3 DNA reads TGTGCCAGCAGCCCCCCCGGTTTGTACGAGCAGTACGTC. It yields the protein CASSPPGLYEQYV.

The chain couples TRBV12-3 or TRBV12-4 to TRBJ1-1; D is undetermined. V gave up 6 bases and J gave up 3 bases, with 11 bases separating them. The CDR3 consists of 13 residues. CDR3 region: CASRGVGYTEAFF. In DNA, the CDR3 is TGTGCCAGCAGGGGAGTGGGGTACACTGAAGCTTTCTTT.

The rearrangement joins TRBV28 to TRBJ1-2; 7 bases map to TRBD1. This CDR3 is 13 amino acids long. The V gene end was trimmed by 7 bases and the J gene end by 4 bases; junction bases not matched to a gene: 6. Germline V gives CDR1 MDHEN, CDR2 SYDVKM. The CDR3 sequence is CASTGQAVYGYTF. The CDR3 nucleotides read TGTGCCAGCACAGGACAGGCTGTCTATGGCTACACCTTC.

J is TRBJ2-5 and V is TRBV5-4; 10 nucleotides line up with TRBD1. Per germline, CDR1 SGHNT and CDR2 YYREEE (reference sequence). Losses at the gene ends were 3 bases for V and 1 base for J; bases not matched to a gene: 3. The CDR3 is made up of 15 amino acids. This CDR3 reads CASSWGQGRQETQYF. For the CDR3, the DNA is TGTGCCAGCAGCTGGGGACAGGGGCGCCAAGAGACCCAGTACTTC.

This clone has a handful of counts. V gene TRBV18 combines with J gene TRBJ1-5; TRBD1 matches 9 bases. J was trimmed by 7 bases and V by 6 bases; bases with no gene match: 7. The CDR3 totals 14 residues. The germline V gene encodes CDR1 KGHSH and CDR2 LQKENI. The CDR3 DNA reads as TGTGCCAGCTCGTCGGACAGGGGTCGGCAGCCCCAGCATTTT. This sequence encodes CASSSDRGRQPQHF.

This CDR3 is CASSRPGVAPLLETQYF. CDR3 nucleotides: TGTGCCAGCTCCCGACCGGGGGTCGCTCCCCTTTTAGAGACCCAGTACTTC. The chain employs TRBV18 and TRBJ2-5, with D perhaps matching TRBD2 (6 bases). Trimming took 6 bases from V and 4 from J, leaving 24 bases between them. CDR1 is KGHSH, CDR2 LQKENI, per germline. The CDR3 spans 17 residues.

The V call is TRBV4-3, the J call TRBJ1-1, with D possibly matching TRBD1 (6 bases). This CDR3 has 17 amino acids. The V gene's germline CDR1 is LGHNA and CDR2 YSLEER. Trimming stripped 9 bases from V and 4 bases from J, with 27 bases between. Here the CDR3 DNA reads TGCGCCAGTCAAAAGGGACATAGTGGGTTAATCGGCACTGAAGCTTTCTTT. Translated: CASQKGHSGLIGTEAFF.

The chain links TRBV10-3 to TRBJ2-3; 7 bases fit TRBD1. V was pared by 10 bases and J by 6 bases, with 16 bases of the junction left unmatched. This CDR3 contains 15 residues. The germline V gene has CDR1 ENHRY and CDR2 SYGVKD. The CDR3 DNA follows: TGTGCCACCAGAGAGGCAGGGGGAATTGGGGATACGCAGTATTTT. Its translation is CATREAGGIGDTQYF.

This chain connects TRBV3-1 (or the pseudogene TRBV3-2) to TRBJ2-5; perhaps TRBD2 as D (6 bases). There are 15 residues in the CDR3. Per germline, CDR1 LGHDT and CDR2 YNNKEL (reference sequence). V lost 0 bases, J lost 5 bases, and 13 bases lay in between. The CDR3 region has the DNA TGTGCCAGCAGCCAAGACTCGGGAGTCCTGGAGACCCAGTACTTC. This encodes CASSQDSGVLETQYF.

This clone was picked up a small number of times. The J gene is TRBJ1-2, the V gene TRBV6-2 or TRBV6-3, with 10 bases lining up with TRBD1. The CDR3 consists of 16 residues. Unmatched junction bases numbered 8, after V lost 0 bases and J lost 7 bases. Germline values: CDR1 MNHEY, CDR2 SVGEGT. In DNA form, the CDR3 reads TGTGCCAGCAGTTACTCGAGACAGGGGGCTTATCGTGGCTACACCTTC. The encoded protein is CASSYSRQGAYRGYTF.

The rearrangement links TRBV2 to TRBJ2-1; no clear D. Trimming took off 6 bases at V and 8 bases at J, with 8 bases between the two ends. The CDR3 consists of 11 residues. Germline assignment: CDR1 SNHLY and CDR2 FYNNEI. The CDR3 protein is CASSRMDEQFF. The DNA of the CDR3 is TGTGCCAGCAGCAGAATGGATGAGCAGTTCTTC.

V gene TRBV27 combines with J gene TRBJ2-3, with D perhaps matching TRBD2 (5 bases). Germline loops: CDR1 MNHEY, CDR2 SMNVEV (reference sequence). The ends were cut back, 3 bases at V and 1 base at J, with 8 bases in the middle. The CDR3 is 14 residues long. As DNA, the CDR3 is TGTGCCAGCAGTTTGAGGGTTGGCACAGATACGCAGTATTTT. Translated, it gives CASSLRVGTDTQYF.

The chain links TRBV30 to TRBJ1-3, with D possibly being TRBD1 (5 bases). There are 13 residues in the CDR3. Germline values: CDR1 GTSNPN, CDR2 SVGIG (reference sequence). With 4 bases removed from V and 1 base from J, the gap between germline ends came to 8 bases. For the CDR3, the DNA is TGTGCCTGGACCAGGGTATCTGGAAACACCATATATTTT. Protein: CAWTRVSGNTIYF.

This clone was counted only a few times. DNA of the CDR3: TGTGCCACCAGTGATCGGAGGGAAGGAGCTTTCTTT. Amino acid sequence: CATSDRREGAFF. The V gene is TRBV24-1, the J gene TRBJ1-1; D remains ambiguous. The ends were cut back, 3 bases at V and 10 bases at J, with 11 bases in the middle. This CDR3 is 12 amino acids long. The germline gives CDR1 KGHDR, CDR2 SFDVKD.

This clone was picked up a small number of times. DNA of the CDR3: TGTGCCAGCAGCTTAGTTCACGGTAACACTGAAGCTTTCTTT. This sequence encodes CASSLVHGNTEAFF. This sequence joins TRBV5-6 and TRBJ1-1; no reliable D call. This CDR3 spans 14 amino acids. V was cut by 2 bases and J by 2 bases, with 10 bases left in between. Germline CDR1 is SGHDT and CDR2 is YYEEEE.